This passage covers 18 T cell receptor beta chains from one sample sequenced in a study of T cell changes during pregnancy in multiple sclerosis. TCRdb keeps only in-frame clones here, not all; method: immunoSEQ multiplex PCR. The sample has more than 45,000 clones, approximately 93% seen once; the top ten hold approximately 3.8%. The input for sequencing was CD8+ T cells from peripheral blood mononuclear cells, taken in the second trimester of pregnancy. These receptors were obtained from a female donor with multiple sclerosis, enrolled in a pregnancy study.

This chain links TRBV6-4 with TRBJ2-1, with D possibly being TRBD1 (6 bases). The germline V gene has CDR1 MRHNA and CDR2 SNTAGT. The CDR3 has 14 amino acids. V was pared by 0 bases and J by 7 bases, with 10 bases between. CDR3 residues: CASSDSEGENEQFF. The CDR3 DNA reads as TGTGCCAGCAGTGACTCCGAGGGGGAGAATGAGCAGTTCTTC.

Points on this clone: Different DNA sequences within this sample yield the same CDR3. The V gene is TRBV7-9, the J gene TRBJ2-2; 7 positions match TRBD1. CDR1 SEHNR and CDR2 FQNEAQ come from the germline V gene (reference sequence). With 4 bases clipped from V and 1 base from J, the junction kept 3 bases outside the gene matches. The CDR3 contains 15 residues. For the CDR3, the DNA is TGTGCCAGCAGCTCCCGGGACAGGAACACCGGGGAGCTGTTTTTT. Protein product: CASSSRDRNTGELFF.

J is TRBJ2-7 and V is TRBV27; 9 positions agree with TRBD2. Germline V CDR1 and CDR2: MNHEY, SMNVEV (reference sequence). The CDR3 is 14 amino acids. V shed 5 bases and J 1 base; nucleotides not matched to a gene: 3. The CDR3 reads CASSHSGGSYEQYF. As DNA, the CDR3 is TGTGCCAGCAGTCACAGCGGGGGGTCCTACGAGCAGTACTTC.

The V and J genes are TRBV15 and TRBJ2-2; maybe TRBD1 (5 bases). The CDR3 covers 14 residues. Germline-derived CDR1 and CDR2 are LNHNV and YYDKDF (reference sequence). The V gene lost 2 bases and the J gene lost 6 bases, with 10 bases spanning the gap. In nucleotides, the CDR3 is TGTGCCACCAGCAGATTTCAGGGCTCCGGGGAGCTGTTTTTT. It translates to CATSRFQGSGELFF. Based on the CDR3 plus reference TRBV15 and TRBJ2-2, the full variable domain is DAMVIQNPRYQVTQFGKPVTLSCSQTLNHNVMYWYQQKSSQAPKLLFHYYDKDFNNEADTPDNFQSRRPNTSFCFLDIRSPGLGDTAMYLCATSRFQGSGELFFGEGSRLTVL.

V is TRBV18 and J is TRBJ2-7; 7 bases align to TRBD2. Germline CDR1 KGHSH, CDR2 LQKENI. CDR3 length equals 16 residues. The V gene end was trimmed by 1 base and the J gene end by 2 bases; junction bases not matched to a gene: 8. This CDR3 is CASSPQELAAPYEQYF. The CDR3 DNA is TGTGCCAGCTCACCACAAGAGCTAGCGGCGCCCTACGAGCAGTACTTC.

The chain joins TRBV2 to TRBJ1-4; D perhaps matches TRBD1 (5 bases). Trimming took off 4 bases at V and 5 bases at J, with 5 bases between the two ends. The length of the CDR3 is 12 residues. The germline V gene has CDR1 SNHLY and CDR2 FYNNEI. The CDR3 protein is CASSGTNEKLFF. As DNA, the CDR3 is TGTGCCAGCAGTGGGACAAATGAAAAACTGTTTTTT.

Only one count was recorded for this clone. This chain uses TRBV10-1 with TRBJ1-3, with 9 bases matching TRBD1. CDR1 and CDR2 from the germline V gene are WNHNN and SYGVQD (reference sequence). The V segment lost 6 bases and the J segment 0 bases; nucleotides outside the gene matches: 12. The CDR3 is 18 amino acids. CDR3 amino acids: CASRAMGQGICSGNTIYF. CDR3 coding DNA: TGCGCCAGCAGAGCAATGGGACAGGGAATTTGCTCTGGAAACACCATATATTTT.

The CDR3 region is CASSDVLSLYEQYF. CDR3 bases: TGTGCCAGCAGTGACGTTCTATCCCTCTACGAGCAGTACTTC. V gene TRBV2 combines with J gene TRBJ2-7; D gene unclear. Trimming left V 3 bases short and J 3 bases short, with 12 bases between. This CDR3 is 14 amino acids long. Germline V gene lookup returns CDR1 SNHLY and CDR2 FYNNEI.

This clone was observed once. The chain is built from TRBV15 and TRBJ1-1; 9 nucleotides agree with TRBD1. The CDR3 loop spans 14 amino acids. The V segment lost 5 bases and the J segment 5 bases; nucleotides outside the gene matches: 6. CDR1 LNHNV and CDR2 YYDKDF come from the germline V gene (reference sequence). DNA for the CDR3: TGTGCCACCAGCGTCCACAGGGGGCAAACTGAAGCTTTCTTT. Protein sequence: CATSVHRGQTEAFF.

The chain employs TRBV18 and TRBJ2-3; D may be TRBD1 (6 bases). CDR1 and CDR2 (germline): KGHSH, LQKENI. The ends were cut back, 2 bases at V and 2 bases at J, with 8 bases in the middle. The length of the CDR3 is 14 residues. The CDR3 DNA sequence: TGTGCCAGCTCACCAGAGGGGGACACAGATACGCAGTATTTT. Translating it yields CASSPEGDTDTQYF.

The V gene is TRBV6-4, the J gene TRBJ2-2; 8 bases are a match to TRBD1. This CDR3 is built from 14 residues. J was trimmed by 7 bases and V by 2 bases; bases with no gene match: 3. The germline gives CDR1 MRHNA, CDR2 SNTAGT. The CDR3 spells CASSDRGTGGELFF. DNA for the CDR3: TGTGCCAGCAGTGACAGAGGGACAGGCGGGGAGCTGTTTTTT.

The chain is built from TRBV28 and TRBJ2-7, with D unclear. This CDR3 is built from 13 residues. The V gene's germline CDR1 is MDHEN and CDR2 SYDVKM. Trimming stripped 4 bases from V and 0 bases from J, with 7 bases between. The DNA of the CDR3 is TGTGCCAGCAGTTCTCCCGGCTCCTACGAGCAGTACTTC. It specifies CASSSPGSYEQYF.

The chain uses TRBV9 and TRBJ2-5; 7 bases are a match to TRBD1. The CDR3 is made up of 16 amino acids. In germline, CDR1 is SGDLS, CDR2 YYNGEE. The V and J ends lost 3 bases and 3 bases, in that order; junction bases with no gene match: 11. This chain's CDR3 is CASSARDSRKKETQYF. CDR3 coding DNA: TGTGCCAGCAGCGCCCGGGACAGCCGTAAAAAAGAGACCCAGTACTTC.

In its sample, this clone was seen a few times. The J gene is TRBJ1-1, the V gene TRBV19, with no clear D. CDR3 size: 12 residues. V was pared by 3 bases and J by 5 bases, with 7 bases between. Per the germline V gene, CDR1 is LNHDA and CDR2 is SQIVND (reference sequence). The CDR3 region is CASSMGRTEAFF. The CDR3, as DNA: TGTGCCAGTAGTATGGGGAGGACTGAAGCTTTCTTT.

J is TRBJ1-2 and V is TRBV5-5; D is ambiguous. Trimming removed 4 bases from V and 4 bases from J, with 14 bases in between. Per the germline V gene, CDR1 is SGHKS and CDR2 is YYEKEE (reference sequence). This CDR3 comprises 14 residues. This CDR3 is CASSPEGSGYGYTF. The CDR3 DNA is TGTGCCAGCAGCCCGGAGGGATCCGGCTATGGCTACACCTTC.

This chain links TRBV4-1 with TRBJ2-5; 7 bases line up with TRBD2. The J segment lost 5 bases and the V segment lost 4 bases, leaving 1 base of the junction unmatched. CDR3 length: 12 amino acids. Germline V lookup: CDR1 MGHRA, CDR2 YSYEKL. CDR3 nucleotides: TGCGCCAGCAGCCCCGGGGGGGAGACCCAGTACTTC. This translates into CASSPGGETQYF.

The chain combines TRBV14 with TRBJ2-1; D may be TRBD1 (5 bases). This CDR3 spans 17 amino acids. V was trimmed by 3 bases and J by 1 base, leaving 16 bases between them. Germline V CDR1 and CDR2: SGHDN, FVKESK. The chain's CDR3 is CASSQGGHYRSYNEQFF. The CDR3 bases are TGTGCCAGCAGCCAGGGTGGACATTACCGTTCCTACAATGAGCAGTTCTTC.

This clone has only one observation. This sequence joins TRBV12-5 and TRBJ1-2; D unclear. Germline loops: CDR1 LGHNT, CDR2 FRNRAP. This CDR3 is built from 15 residues. V was cut by 2 bases and J by 0 bases, with 10 bases left in between. The CDR3 nucleotides read TGTGCTAGTGGTTTGTCCCAGAATACTAACTATGGCTACACCTTC. Its protein product is CASGLSQNTNYGYTF.